This entry lists 28 T cell receptor beta chains sequenced from one sample in a study of OX40 agonist ivuxolimab in advanced cancers. Profiling relied on immunoSEQ multiplex PCR, and the TCRdb table lists in-frame clones only, not all of them. The sample records more than 85,000 clones, roughly 89% being singletons. This material consisted of CD4+ or CD8+ T cells sorted from blood, taken in a trial of the OX40 agonist ivuxolimab. The receptor source for this set is an adult with an advanced solid tumor such as melanoma, head and neck, liver or kidney cancer.

The table lists this clone with a count of one. CDR3 sequence reads: CASSRGLAFSYEQYF. Written as DNA, the CDR3 is TGTGCCAGCAGTCGGGGACTAGCGTTCTCCTACGAGCAGTACTTC. The chain has TRBV6-5 and TRBJ2-7; 10 positions agree with TRBD2. The CDR3 covers 15 residues. Germline CDR1 reads MNHEY; CDR2 reads SVGAGI. The J segment lost 0 bases and the V segment lost 5 bases, leaving 4 bases of the junction unmatched.

The genes are TRBV30 and TRBJ2-3; D possibly uses TRBD1 or TRBD2 (5 bases each). Germline CDR1 GTSNPN, CDR2 SVGIG (reference sequence). V dropped 3 bases and J dropped 9 bases, with 13 bases sitting between them. This CDR3 has 12 amino acids. The DNA for the CDR3 is TGTGCCTGGAGGCACGGGGCCCCCACGCAGTATTTT. It yields the protein CAWRHGAPTQYF.

V gene TRBV5-5 combines with J gene TRBJ2-2, with TRBD1 as a possible D gene (6 bases). The CDR3 covers 16 residues. Deletions cut 3 bases from V and 1 base from J, with 13 bases between. Germline loops: CDR1 SGHKS, CDR2 YYEKEE (reference sequence). The CDR3 here is CASSWGQVGNTGELFF. In DNA form, the CDR3 reads TGTGCCAGCAGCTGGGGGCAGGTCGGGAACACCGGGGAGCTGTTTTTT. Using reference TRBV5-5 and TRBJ2-2 for the parts outside the CDR3, the full variable domain is DAGVTQSPTHLIKTRGQQVTLRCSPISGHKSVSWYQQVLGQGPQFIFQYYEKEERGRGNFPDRFSARQFPNYSSELNVNALLLGDSALYLCASSWGQVGNTGELFFGEGSRLTVL.

The chain is built from TRBV5-1 and TRBJ2-5, with D tentatively TRBD1 (5 bases). Germline V gene lookup returns CDR1 SGHRS and CDR2 YFSETQ. Trimming removed 3 bases at V and 4 bases at J, with 16 bases between. This CDR3 has 15 amino acids. CDR3 loop: CASSSQGQKTETQYF. For the CDR3, the DNA is TGCGCCAGCAGCTCCCAGGGTCAGAAGACAGAGACCCAGTACTTC.

The chain carries TRBV18 and TRBJ2-5; D gene uncertain. The CDR3 spans 13 residues. Germline V gene sequence: CDR1 KGHSH, CDR2 LQKENI. V dropped 6 bases and J dropped 0 bases, with 8 bases sitting between them. CDR3 loop: CASSQRDQETQYF. The CDR3 DNA reads TGTGCCAGCTCCCAAAGGGACCAAGAGACCCAGTACTTC.

The genes are TRBV9 and TRBJ2-3, with 7 bases lining up with TRBD2. The J segment lost 2 bases and the V segment lost 0 bases, leaving 3 bases of the junction unmatched. The CDR3 length is 15 residues. Germline assignment: CDR1 SGDLS and CDR2 YYNGEE. CDR3 nucleotide sequence: TGTGCCAGCAGCGTAGTCGGGGGGTACACAGATACGCAGTATTTT. As protein: CASSVVGGYTDTQYF.

The sample holds one count of this clone. V is TRBV19 and J is TRBJ2-5; possibly TRBD2 for D (5 bases). The germline V gene has CDR1 LNHDA and CDR2 SQIVND (reference sequence). Deletions cut 6 bases from V and 5 bases from J, with 16 bases between. CDR3 length: 14 residues. CDR3 coding DNA: TGTGCCAGTAGATCCCGACTACCTCCCGAGACCCAGTACTTC. Translation gives CASRSRLPPETQYF.

The chain uses TRBV28 and TRBJ2-6; 10 bases line up with TRBD1. Germline V lookup: CDR1 MDHEN, CDR2 SYDVKM. Trimming took 5 bases from V and 1 from J; bases not matched to a gene: 8. The CDR3 sequence is 18 residues long. This CDR3 is CASSLPGTGVSGANVLTF. The CDR3 nucleotides read TGTGCCAGCAGTCTTCCCGGGACAGGGGTTTCTGGGGCCAACGTCCTGACTTTC.

This rearrangement joins TRBV23-1 to TRBJ2-6; the D gene is possibly TRBD1 (5 bases). Being an ORF, TRBV23-1 has a function that is uncertain. Trimming left V 7 bases short and J 2 bases short, with 15 bases between. There are 16 residues in the CDR3. The CDR3 region has the DNA TGCGCCAGCAATCTCTACCTGGGGCCTGGGGCCAACGTCCTGACTTTC. Translated: CASNLYLGPGANVLTF.

This clone was detected a few times. This chain links TRBV18 with TRBJ1-5; D gene ambiguous. Germline CDR1 is KGHSH and CDR2 is LQKENI. Trimming removed 3 bases at V and 2 bases at J, with 11 bases between. The CDR3 length is 15 residues. The CDR3 region has the DNA TGTGCCAGCTCACCTTCGGGTAGGGGCAATCAGCCCCAGCATTTT. This gives the protein CASSPSGRGNQPQHF.

V gene TRBV28 combines with J gene TRBJ1-1, with 7 bases that match TRBD1. Germline loops: CDR1 MDHEN, CDR2 SYDVKM. V lost 5 bases and J lost 12; bases outside the gene matches: 6. This CDR3 has 11 amino acids. CDR3 region: CASSETGQPFF. DNA for the CDR3: TGTGCCAGCAGTGAGACAGGGCAACCTTTCTTT.

This chain connects TRBV10-3 to TRBJ2-7; D is perhaps TRBD1 (6 bases). The CDR3 extends over 17 amino acids. V was clipped by 2 bases and J by 0 bases, with 17 bases between them. Germline V gives CDR1 ENHRY, CDR2 SYGVKD. CDR3 in DNA: TGTGCCATCAGTGAGAGCCCACCGGGACAAGGCTCCTACGAGCAGTACTTC. Protein sequence: CAISESPPGQGSYEQYF.

The rearrangement joins TRBV30 to TRBJ1-1; 8 bases fit TRBD1. Germline CDR1 GTSNPN, CDR2 SVGIG (reference sequence). The CDR3 is made up of 12 amino acids. The trim removed 5 bases at V and 11 bases at J, leaving 10 bases unmatched. The CDR3 reads CAWAEQGASAFF. CDR3 in DNA: TGTGCCTGGGCCGAGCAGGGGGCAAGTGCTTTCTTT.

This clone appeared once. V usage is TRBV7-9 and J usage is TRBJ2-3, with 8 nucleotides matching TRBD2. The germline gives CDR1 SEHNR, CDR2 FQNEAQ (reference sequence). J lost 6 bases, V lost 5 bases, and 13 bases had no gene match. This CDR3 comprises 16 residues. Here the CDR3 reads CASSLTTSVPWDTQYF. The CDR3 DNA sequence: TGTGCCAGCAGCCTGACGACTAGCGTCCCCTGGGATACGCAGTATTTT.

This clone was detected only once. The J gene is TRBJ2-1, the V gene TRBV5-1; 8 bases match TRBD2. The CDR3 totals 16 residues. Germline CDR1 is SGHRS and CDR2 is YFSETQ. V was clipped by 5 bases and J by 0 bases; unmatched bases: 7. The CDR3 DNA reads TGCGCCAGCAGATCCGCCGGGACTAGCTCCTACAATGAGCAGTTCTTC. It specifies CASRSAGTSSYNEQFF.

The chain employs TRBV28 and TRBJ2-7; 10 nucleotides line up with TRBD1. J gave up 3 bases and V 2 bases, and 4 bases lay outside the gene matches. In germline, CDR1 is MDHEN, CDR2 SYDVKM. CDR3 size: 15 residues. The CDR3 here is CASSLAGQGSYEQYF. CDR3 coding DNA: TGTGCCAGCAGTTTAGCGGGACAGGGGAGCTACGAGCAGTACTTC. The whole variable domain, filled in from reference TRBV28 and TRBJ2-7, reads DVKVTQSSRYLVKRTGEKVFLECVQDMDHENMFWYRQDPGLGLRLIYFSYDVKMKEKGDIPEGYSVSREKKERFSLILESASTNQTSMYLCASSLAGQGSYEQYFGPGTRLTVT.

The J gene is TRBJ2-4, the V gene TRBV4-3; D perhaps matches TRBD1 (6 bases). CDR3 length: 17 amino acids. Trimming shortened V by 2 bases and J by 6 bases, and 20 bases separated the two germline ends. Germline-derived CDR1 and CDR2 are LGHNA and YSLEER. As DNA, the CDR3 is TGCGCCAGCAGCCAATCCCGGGACGGTCGAGGGGGAAACATTCAGTACTTC. It is translated as CASSQSRDGRGGNIQYF.

The rearrangement links TRBV28 to TRBJ1-5; no firm D call. This CDR3 is built from 12 residues. Germline V gene data show CDR1 as MDHEN and CDR2 as SYDVKM. V was pared by 4 bases and J by 11 bases, with 12 bases between. This CDR3 reads CASSSQTPSQHF. The CDR3 nucleotides read TGTGCCAGCAGTTCCCAAACTCCTTCCCAGCATTTT.

The chain has TRBV6-5 and TRBJ2-1; no definite D call. The CDR3 runs 15 residues. V was shortened by 0 bases and J by 4 bases, with 10 bases between the two germline ends. Looked up from germline, CDR1 is MNHEY and CDR2 is SVGAGI. The DNA of the CDR3 is TGTGCCAGCAGTTACTCGTGGGGAACTTACAATGAGCAGTTCTTC. Amino acid sequence: CASSYSWGTYNEQFF.

This chain joins TRBV7-2 and TRBJ2-5, with 10 nucleotides matching TRBD2. Looked up from germline, CDR1 is SGHTA and CDR2 is FQGNSA. The V gene end was trimmed by 5 bases and the J gene end by 2 bases; junction bases not matched to a gene: 5. The length of the CDR3 is 15 residues. The CDR3 region is CASSPLAGVQETQYF. For the CDR3, the DNA is TGTGCCAGCAGCCCCCTAGCGGGAGTACAAGAGACCCAGTACTTC.

The V and J genes are TRBV18 and TRBJ1-3; D not resolved. From germline, CDR1 is KGHSH and CDR2 LQKENI. The CDR3 length is 12 residues. V lost 2 bases and J lost 6, with 5 bases in between. The CDR3 loop reads CASSPGENTIYF. The CDR3 DNA sequence: TGTGCCAGCTCACCAGGTGAAAACACCATATATTTT.

The rearrangement uses TRBV4-2 and TRBJ1-3; TRBD1 is a possible D gene (5 bases). Per germline, CDR1 LGHNA and CDR2 YNFKEQ. This CDR3 is 16 amino acids long. Trimming pared 0 bases from V and 2 bases from J, leaving 11 bases between. The CDR3 is CASSQDRSGTGNTIYF. The CDR3 DNA follows: TGTGCCAGCAGCCAAGATAGGTCAGGGACTGGAAACACCATATATTTT.

The chain couples TRBV9 to TRBJ1-3, with 8 bases identical to TRBD1. CDR1 is SGDLS, CDR2 YYNGEE, per germline. Unmatched junction bases numbered 2, after V lost 3 bases and J lost 0 bases. This CDR3 comprises 15 residues. The CDR3 sequence: CASSAQGDSGNTIYF. As DNA, the CDR3 is TGTGCCAGCAGCGCACAGGGGGACTCTGGAAACACCATATATTTT.

The CDR3 loop reads CASSLGTSGTLLNEQFF. The CDR3 DNA is TGTGCCAGCAGCCTGGGGACTAGCGGGACCTTGCTCAATGAGCAGTTCTTC. The chain couples TRBV5-4 to TRBJ2-1; TRBD2 matches at 13 bases. The V segment lost 4 bases and the J segment 6 bases; nucleotides outside the gene matches: 10. The germline CDR1 and CDR2 sequences are SGHNT and YYREEE (reference sequence). The CDR3 contains 17 residues.

This clone has only a few counts. The chain combines TRBV7-2 with TRBJ2-1, with 14 bases lining up with TRBD2. This CDR3 is built from 18 residues. CDR1 and CDR2 from the germline V gene are SGHTA and FQGNSA. J lost 1 base, V lost 5 bases, and 7 bases had no gene match. Written as DNA, the CDR3 is TGTGCCAGCAGCCCTATGACTAGCGGGAGGGGTTCCTACAATGAGCAGTTCTTC. Translated, it gives CASSPMTSGRGSYNEQFF. Supplemented by reference TRBV7-2 and TRBJ2-1, the full variable domain reads GAGVSQSPSNKVTEKGKDVELRCDPISGHTALYWYRQSLGQGLEFLIYFQGNSAPDKSGLPSDRFSAERTGGSVSTLTIQRTQQEDSAVYLCASSPMTSGRGSYNEQFFGPGTRLTVL.

The rearrangement uses TRBV30 and TRBJ2-7; TRBD2 agrees at 8 bases. The trim removed 8 bases at V and 2 bases at J, leaving 5 bases unmatched. CDR1 is GTSNPN and CDR2 is SVGIG in the germline V gene (reference sequence). CDR3 size: 12 residues. CDR3 sequence: CAHRRGAYEQYF. The CDR3 DNA is TGTGCCCATAGGCGGGGGGCCTACGAGCAGTACTTC.

This clone was observed a single time. This chain links TRBV13 with TRBJ2-3; 8 bases fit TRBD2. The CDR3 loop spans 17 amino acids. Per the germline V gene, CDR1 is PRHDT and CDR2 is FYEKMQ (reference sequence). The V and J ends lost 5 bases and 8 bases, in that order; junction bases with no gene match: 18. CDR3 amino acids: CASSEQTGTRVEGTQYF. The CDR3 DNA is TGTGCCAGCAGCGAGCAAACCGGGACTAGGGTTGAAGGTACGCAGTATTTT.

The chain carries TRBV28 and TRBJ2-2; D is unresolved. This CDR3 comprises 13 residues. CDR1 MDHEN and CDR2 SYDVKM come from the germline V gene. The V gene lost 5 bases and the J gene lost 7 bases, with 11 bases spanning the gap. The DNA of the CDR3 is TGTGCCAGCAGTAATAGCTGGGGCGGGGAGCTGTTTTTT. Its protein product is CASSNSWGGELFF.